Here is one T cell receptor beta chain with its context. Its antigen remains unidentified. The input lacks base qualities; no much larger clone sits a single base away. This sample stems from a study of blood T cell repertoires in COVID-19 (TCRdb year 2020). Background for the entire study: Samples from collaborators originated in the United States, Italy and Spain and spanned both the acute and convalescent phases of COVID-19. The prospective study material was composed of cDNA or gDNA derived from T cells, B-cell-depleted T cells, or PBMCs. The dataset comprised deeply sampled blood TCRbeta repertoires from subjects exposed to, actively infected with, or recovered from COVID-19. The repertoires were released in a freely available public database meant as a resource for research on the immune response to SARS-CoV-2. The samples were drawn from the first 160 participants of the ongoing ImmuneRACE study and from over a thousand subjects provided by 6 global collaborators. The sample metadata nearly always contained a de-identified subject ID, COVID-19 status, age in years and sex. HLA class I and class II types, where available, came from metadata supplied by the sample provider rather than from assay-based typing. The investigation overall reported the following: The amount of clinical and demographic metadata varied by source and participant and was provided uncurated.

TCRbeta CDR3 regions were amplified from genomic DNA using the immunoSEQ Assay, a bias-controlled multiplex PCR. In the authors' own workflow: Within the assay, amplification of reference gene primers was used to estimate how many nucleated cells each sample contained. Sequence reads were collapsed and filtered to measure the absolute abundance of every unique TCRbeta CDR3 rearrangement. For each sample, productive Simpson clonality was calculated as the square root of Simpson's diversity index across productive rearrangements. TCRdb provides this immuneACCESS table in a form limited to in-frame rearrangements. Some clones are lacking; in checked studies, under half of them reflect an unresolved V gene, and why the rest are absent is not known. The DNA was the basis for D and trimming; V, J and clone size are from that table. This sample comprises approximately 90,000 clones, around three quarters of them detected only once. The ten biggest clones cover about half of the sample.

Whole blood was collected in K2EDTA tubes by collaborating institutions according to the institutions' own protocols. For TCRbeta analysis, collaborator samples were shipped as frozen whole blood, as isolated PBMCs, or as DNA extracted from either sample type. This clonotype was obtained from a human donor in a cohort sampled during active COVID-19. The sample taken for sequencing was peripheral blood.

The CDR3 has the sequence CASSFRYRGSTDTQYF. The DNA reads as follows: TGTGCCAGCAGTTTCCGGTACAGGGGAAGCACAGATACGCAGTATTTT. The sequence joins TRBV27 to TRBJ2-3; TRBD1 aligns with 7 central bases. The CDR3 sequence holds 16 residues, the cysteine and phenylalanine included. The DNA shown is the 48-base CDR3, in frame from base 1. Taken from the germline V gene (reference sequence), the CDR1 and CDR2 loops are MNHEY and SMNVEV. Unmatched junction bases come to 6, with V trimmed by 3 bases and J by 0 bases.